This is a list of T cell receptor beta chains from one sample in a study of blood T cell repertoires in COVID-19. Generated by immunoSEQ multiplex PCR, the TCRdb table keeps only in-frame clones and is missing some. The data contain roughly 280,000 clones, under 90% of them singletons. Specimen: peripheral blood. These receptors all come from a man between 60 and 75 years old with acute or convalescent COVID-19. The CDR3 runs from the conserved cysteine through the conserved F or W. A D gene is named only where the DNA matches it firmly. Rows give clone size only sometimes, using once, few, many, or a class for an expanded clone.

clone size,J gene,V gene,D gene,CDR3 DNA,CDR3 protein
once,TRBJ2-5,TRBV12-5,-,TGTGCTAGTGGTTTGGGGCAGGAGACCCAGTACTTC,CASGLGQETQYF
-,TRBJ2-1,TRBV27,-,TGTGCCAGCATGTCTAGGGGGGGGCCCTGGAGGGAGCAGTTCTTC,CASMSRGGPWREQFF
-,TRBJ2-7,TRBV6-2/TRBV6-3,-,TGTGCCAGCAGTTACTTTAGCCGGGACTGGAACTACGAGCAGTACTTC,CASSYFSRDWNYEQYF
-,TRBJ2-7,TRBV7-2,TRBD2,TGTGCCAGCAGCTATGGAGGACTAGCGGGAGCTCCCGAGCAGTACTTC,CASSYGGLAGAPEQYF
once,TRBJ2-5,TRBV19,-,TGTGCCAGTAGTATTGGTAGGGGAGAGACCCAGTACTTC,CASSIGRGETQYF
-,TRBJ2-7,TRBV11-1,TRBD2,TGTGCCAGCAGCTTACGGGTCGGGACTAGCAGCTACGAGCAGTACTTC,CASSLRVGTSSYEQYF
-,TRBJ1-1,TRBV6-2/TRBV6-3,-,TGTGCCAGCAGTCTCCGTCTCATAGGAGGGAACACTGAAGCTTTCTTT,CASSLRLIGGNTEAFF
-,TRBJ1-3,TRBV6-5,-,TGTGCCAGCAGTCAGGGCCCATCTGGAAACACCATATATTTT,CASSQGPSGNTIYF
-,TRBJ2-1,TRBV6-2/TRBV6-3,TRBD2,TGTGCCAGCAGTTACTCGGAAAGGGTAGCGGGAGGTAGCAGCGAGCAGTTCTTC,CASSYSERVAGGSSEQFF
-,TRBJ1-5,TRBV4-1,-,TGCGCCAGCAGCCAATGGGTGAGGGATCAGCCCCAGCATTTT,CASSQWVRDQPQHF
-,TRBJ2-3,TRBV15,TRBD2,TGTGCCACCAGCAGAAACCGTGTTAGCGGGGTCCCAGATACGCAGTATTTT,CATSRNRVSGVPDTQYF
-,TRBJ2-5,TRBV4-1,-,TGCGCCAGCAGCCAAGATCGGGGTAGCGGTCAAGAGACCCAGTACTTC,CASSQDRGSGQETQYF
-,TRBJ2-7,TRBV11-2,-,TGTGCCAGCAGGAATACGGGGGGCCCCTCCTACGAGCAGTACTTC,CASRNTGGPSYEQYF
-,TRBJ1-2,TRBV19,TRBD1,TGTGCCAGTAGCCCCTCAGACAGGGCCTATGGCTACACCTTC,CASSPSDRAYGYTF
few,TRBJ1-2,TRBV6-5,TRBD1,TGTGCCAGCAGTCGACGGACAGGGCCTAACTATGGCTACACCTTC,CASSRRTGPNYGYTF
-,TRBJ2-7,TRBV27,-,TGTGCCAGCAGTTTCGGAGCTTCATACGAGCAGTACTTC,CASSFGASYEQYF
-,TRBJ2-2,TRBV11-3,-,TGTGCCAGCAGCCCCTCGAACACCGGGGAGCTGTTTTTT,CASSPSNTGELFF
-,TRBJ1-5,TRBV30,-,TGTGCCTGGAGTGTGTCGAGCAATCAGCCCCAGCATTTT,CAWSVSSNQPQHF
once,TRBJ1-2,TRBV4-3,-,TGCGCCAGCAGCCAAGAGCAAAAGGGGCACTATGGCTACACCTTC,CASSQEQKGHYGYTF
-,TRBJ2-1,TRBV24-1,TRBD1,TGTGCCACCAGTGACCGGACAGGTTACAATGAGCAGTTCTTC,CATSDRTGYNEQFF
-,TRBJ2-7,TRBV5-1,TRBD2,TGCGCCAGCAGCCCGGACGGGACTAGGACCTACGAGCAGTACTTC,CASSPDGTRTYEQYF
-,TRBJ2-5,TRBV19,TRBD1,TGTGCCAGTAGTACAGGGACAGGCCAAGAGACCCAGTACTTC,CASSTGTGQETQYF
-,TRBJ2-5,TRBV6-5,-,TGTGCCAGCAGTTACTCGACTACCCCAGAGACCCAGTACTTC,CASSYSTTPETQYF
-,TRBJ1-1,TRBV6-2/TRBV6-3,-,TGTGCCAGCAGCTCCCCGAGGGGGACCATGAACACTGAAGCTTTCTTT,CASSSPRGTMNTEAFF
-,TRBJ2-1,TRBV7-6,TRBD2,TGTGCCAGCAGCGCGCGCACTAGCGGGGGATACAATGAGCAGTTCTTC,CASSARTSGGYNEQFF
-,TRBJ2-7,TRBV5-1,-,TGCGCCAGCAGCTTGGAGGCGTCCGGGTCCTACGAGCAGTACTTC,CASSLEASGSYEQYF
-,TRBJ2-3,TRBV9,-,TGTGCCAGCAGCGACGGACTATCCCACCTCACAGATACGCAGTATTTT,CASSDGLSHLTDTQYF
-,TRBJ2-5,TRBV10-2,TRBD2,TGCGCCAGCAGTGTGACCATGGCGGGGGGAAGAGAGACCCAGTACTTC,CASSVTMAGGRETQYF